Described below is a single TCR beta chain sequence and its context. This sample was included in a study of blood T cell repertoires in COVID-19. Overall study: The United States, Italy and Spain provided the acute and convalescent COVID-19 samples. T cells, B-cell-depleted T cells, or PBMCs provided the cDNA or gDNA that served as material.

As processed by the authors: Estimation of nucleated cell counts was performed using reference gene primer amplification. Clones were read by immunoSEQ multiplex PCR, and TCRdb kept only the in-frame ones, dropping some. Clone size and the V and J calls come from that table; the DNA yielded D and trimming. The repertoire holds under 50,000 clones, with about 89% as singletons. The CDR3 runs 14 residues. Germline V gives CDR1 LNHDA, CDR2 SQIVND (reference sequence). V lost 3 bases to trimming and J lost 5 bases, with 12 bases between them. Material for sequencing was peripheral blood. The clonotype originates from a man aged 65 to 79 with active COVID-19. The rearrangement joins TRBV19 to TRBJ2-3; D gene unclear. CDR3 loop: CASSIGAVQDTQYF. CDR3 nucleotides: TGTGCCAGTAGTATCGGTGCGGTGCAAGATACGCAGTATTTT.